The 16 T cell receptor beta chains given below trace back to one sample, sequenced in a study of OX40 agonist ivuxolimab in advanced cancers. Method: immunoSEQ multiplex PCR; TCRdb's copy keeps in-frame clones and lacks some. Of tens of thousands of clones listed, 80% to 95% were seen once; the top ten hold roughly 21%. The material was CD4+ or CD8+ T cells sorted from blood, obtained in a trial of the OX40 agonist ivuxolimab. Receptors originate from an adult with an advanced solid tumor such as melanoma, head and neck, liver or kidney cancer.

The chain recombines TRBV14 with TRBJ1-1, with 8 bases aligning to TRBD1. The CDR3 covers 15 residues. The V gene's germline CDR1 is SGHDN and CDR2 FVKESK. J gave up 5 bases and V 4 bases, and 9 bases lay outside the gene matches. The CDR3 loop reads CASSPHGQGWTEAFF. As DNA, the CDR3 is TGTGCCAGCAGCCCCCACGGACAGGGATGGACTGAAGCTTTCTTT.

The chain joins TRBV9 to TRBJ2-3, with 8 bases identical to TRBD2. Per the germline V gene, CDR1 is SGDLS and CDR2 is YYNGEE. V shed 4 bases and J 1 base; nucleotides not matched to a gene: 8. There are 16 residues in the CDR3. The CDR3 coding sequence is TGTGCCAGCAGCCCGGGGGCGGGGGGCGGCACAGATACGCAGTATTTT. Translated, it gives CASSPGAGGGTDTQYF.

This chain joins TRBV7-9 and TRBJ1-4; D not resolved. CDR1 SEHNR and CDR2 FQNEAQ come from the germline V gene (reference sequence). V lost 7 bases, J lost 7 bases, and 16 bases lay in between. The CDR3 length is 14 residues. The CDR3 sequence is CASTILGGFEKLFF. The CDR3 DNA follows: TGTGCCAGCACCATTTTAGGTGGTTTTGAAAAACTGTTTTTT.

The chain recombines TRBV5-1 with TRBJ2-7; TRBD2 matches 8 bases. The V segment lost 3 bases and the J segment 3 bases; nucleotides outside the gene matches: 11. Germline V gene lookup returns CDR1 SGHRS and CDR2 YFSETQ. This CDR3 comprises 16 residues. CDR3 amino acids: CASSSYSGVRNYEQYF. CDR3 sequence (DNA): TGCGCCAGCAGCTCATATAGCGGGGTCCGGAACTACGAGCAGTACTTC. The entire variable domain, with the rest obtained from reference TRBV5-1 and TRBJ2-7, is as follows: KAGVTQTPRYLIKTRGQQVTLSCSPISGHRSVSWYQQTPGQGLQFLFEYFSETQRNKGNFPGRFSGRQFSNSRSEMNVSTLELGDSALYLCASSSYSGVRNYEQYFGPGTRLTVT.

J is TRBJ2-7 and V is TRBV29-1; D is uncertain. The germline V and J ends were trimmed by 4 bases and 3 bases, with 7 bases remaining between them. The CDR3 is made up of 11 amino acids. CDR1 SQVTM and CDR2 ANQGSEA come from the germline V gene. The CDR3 DNA reads as TGCAGCGTTGCACTGAACTACGAGCAGTACTTC. This sequence encodes CSVALNYEQYF.

The genes are TRBV15 and TRBJ1-2; tentatively, D is TRBD1 (5 bases). The CDR3 runs 14 residues. In germline, CDR1 is LNHNV, CDR2 YYDKDF (reference sequence). Trimming left V 0 bases short and J 8 bases short, with 13 bases between. DNA for the CDR3: TGTGCCACCAGCAGAGAACGTCAGGGAAAAGGCTACACCTTC. Its protein product is CATSRERQGKGYTF. The full variable domain, with the rest looked up from reference TRBV15 and TRBJ1-2, is DAMVIQNPRYQVTQFGKPVTLSCSQTLNHNVMYWYQQKSSQAPKLLFHYYDKDFNNEADTPDNFQSRRPNTSFCFLDIRSPGLGDTAMYLCATSRERQGKGYTFGSGTRLTVV.

The rearrangement uses TRBV28 and TRBJ2-2; D is ambiguous. V lost 2 bases, J lost 2 bases, and 6 bases lay in between. The CDR3 spans 14 residues. Germline-derived CDR1 and CDR2 are MDHEN and SYDVKM. CDR3 region: CASSLGSNTGELFF. In DNA, the CDR3 is TGTGCCAGCAGTTTAGGTTCTAACACCGGGGAGCTGTTTTTT.

The V gene is TRBV5-1, the J gene TRBJ1-1, with no clear D. The CDR3 is made up of 12 amino acids. The V gene lost 0 bases and the J gene lost 10 bases, with 10 bases spanning the gap. Per the germline V gene, CDR1 is SGHRS and CDR2 is YFSETQ. CDR3 nucleotide sequence: TGCGCCAGCAGCTTGGATGGGGAAGTAGCTTTCTTT. This sequence encodes CASSLDGEVAFF.

The sample holds one count of this clone. V is TRBV5-6 and J is TRBJ2-7, with 10 bases lining up with TRBD1. The CDR3 is 16 residues long. Looked up from germline, CDR1 is SGHDT and CDR2 is YYEEEE. With V trimmed by 4 bases and J by 4 bases, 11 bases remained unmatched. The CDR3 nucleotides are TGTGCCAGCAGCCCAGGAATGGGACAGGGGATATACGAGCAGTACTTC. It codes for CASSPGMGQGIYEQYF. The full variable domain, rest sourced from reference TRBV5-6 and TRBJ2-7, is DAGVTQSPTHLIKTRGQQVTLRCSPKSGHDTVSWYQQALGQGPQFIFQYYEEEERQRGNFPDRFSGHQFPNYSSELNVNALLLGDSALYLCASSPGMGQGIYEQYFGPGTRLTVT.

The chain combines TRBV7-6 with TRBJ1-1; D might be TRBD1 (6 bases). The CDR3 consists of 15 residues. CDR1 is SGHVS and CDR2 is FNYEAQ in the germline V gene. V was pared by 4 bases and J by 4 bases, with 16 bases between. The CDR3 DNA sequence: TGTGCCAGCAGCTATTCTCCAGGGGATTCCACTGAAGCTTTCTTT. This translates into CASSYSPGDSTEAFF.

V usage is TRBV30 and J usage is TRBJ2-2; D is undetermined. V shed 6 bases and J shed 4 bases, with 18 bases lying between them. The CDR3 consists of 15 residues. Germline V gene lookup returns CDR1 GTSNPN and CDR2 SVGIG (reference sequence). In DNA form, the CDR3 reads TGTGCCTGCACACTTCCCCCCCGAATCACCGGGGAGCTGTTTTTT. Its translation: CACTLPPRITGELFF.

The genes are TRBV7-9 and TRBJ2-3; D unclear. This CDR3 has 15 amino acids. Germline lookup yields CDR1 SEHNR and CDR2 FQNEAQ (reference sequence). Trimming left V 1 base short and J 2 bases short, with 10 bases between. The CDR3 loop reads CASSLEVSYTDTQYF. The CDR3 coding sequence is TGTGCCAGCAGCTTAGAAGTATCGTACACAGATACGCAGTATTTT.

The chain recombines TRBV5-3 with TRBJ2-1; 9 positions match TRBD2. TRBV5-3 is assigned to the ORF class and has an uncertain function. After removal of 9 bases from V and 0 bases from J, the junction contained 16 bases not matched to a gene. This CDR3 is built from 18 residues. The CDR3: CATPRWAGGPSSYNEQFF. The CDR3 DNA is TGTGCCACTCCACGCTGGGCGGGAGGGCCGAGCTCCTACAATGAGCAGTTCTTC.

The V and J genes are TRBV7-9 and TRBJ1-2, with TRBD1 as a possible D gene (6 bases). The CDR3 extends over 14 amino acids. Germline CDR1 SEHNR, CDR2 FQNEAQ (reference sequence). The ends were cut back, 0 bases at V and 6 bases at J, with 11 bases in the middle. The CDR3 DNA reads TGTGCCAGCAGCTTAGCACAGGGTCCTCATGGCTACACCTTC. It is translated as CASSLAQGPHGYTF.

The V call is TRBV28, the J call TRBJ2-3, with TRBD1 matching 8 bases. Germline V gives CDR1 MDHEN, CDR2 SYDVKM. V dropped 0 bases and J dropped 5; count of bases not matched to a gene: 10. The CDR3 runs to 17 residues. In DNA, the CDR3 is TGTGCCAGCAGTTTATGGTCGGCAGGGGGCCGTGGAGATACGCAGTATTTT. Translated, it gives CASSLWSAGGRGDTQYF.

The V gene is TRBV6-6, the J gene TRBJ1-5; no firm D call. The CDR3 has 13 amino acids. Trimming took off 2 bases at V and 5 bases at J, with 7 bases between the two ends. CDR1 is MNHNY, CDR2 SVGAGI, per germline (reference sequence). CDR3 nucleotide sequence: TGTGCCAGCAGTTACGGATCTGATCAGCCCCAGCATTTT. Residues: CASSYGSDQPQHF.